The following is a T cell receptor (beta chain) sequence with its context. Its specificity is unknown. The source of the sample is a study of early stage breast cancer tumors. Overall study findings and caveats: Tumors had about 2.5-fold higher T cell density and higher clonality than adjacent normal breast tissue. Most shared enriched TCRB sequences were commonly generated ones.

The data were produced by immunoSEQ multiplex PCR, yet TCRdb's version contains in-frame clones alone and is incomplete. Among tens of thousands of clones listed, roughly four fifths were seen once. V was cut by 1 base and J by 1 base, with 15 bases left in between. This CDR3 has 16 residues. Germline assignment: CDR1 SGDLS and CDR2 YYNGEE. Specimen: breast tumor tissue. This TCR came from a person aged 25 to 39 with breast cancer. The gene calls are TRBV9 and TRBJ2-7; TRBD2 might be the D (5 bases). Here the CDR3 reads CASSVLASSLSYEQYF. The CDR3 nucleotides are TGTGCCAGCAGCGTACTGGCTAGCTCCCTTTCCTACGAGCAGTACTTC.